Shown below are 27 T cell receptor beta chains from a single sample sequenced in a study of T cell responses to AZD1222 COVID-19 vaccine. Clones were read by immunoSEQ multiplex PCR, and TCRdb kept only the in-frame ones, dropping some. The table includes about 73,000 clones, around 80% detected once. The sample consisted of peripheral blood, taken 28 days after the second AZD1222 dose. The receptor source for this set is an adult who received the AZD1222 COVID-19 vaccine.

The J gene is TRBJ2-7, the V gene TRBV11-2; 7 bases fit TRBD2. This CDR3 spans 13 amino acids. Trimming cost V 4 bases and J 3 bases; bases outside gene matches: 3. Germline CDR1 SGHAT, CDR2 FQNNGV. In DNA, the CDR3 is TGTGCCAGCAGCTCGACTAGCTACTACGAGCAGTACTTC. Residues: CASSSTSYYEQYF.

The V call is TRBV4-3, the J call TRBJ1-5; no firm D call. Trimming stripped 0 bases from V and 4 bases from J, with 7 bases between. CDR1 and CDR2 (germline): LGHNA, YSLEER. The CDR3 is 14 residues long. CDR3 in amino acids: CASSQDEGNQPQHF. The DNA of the CDR3 is TGCGCCAGCAGCCAAGATGAGGGAAATCAGCCCCAGCATTTT.

The rearrangement joins TRBV7-2 to TRBJ2-3, with D unclear. The CDR3 extends over 12 amino acids. In germline, CDR1 is SGHTA, CDR2 FQGNSA. Trimming removed 3 bases at V and 6 bases at J, with 7 bases between. CDR3 region: CASSFGEDTQYF. The DNA of the CDR3 is TGTGCCAGCAGCTTCGGCGAGGATACGCAGTATTTT.

The V gene is TRBV11-2, the J gene TRBJ2-3; D remains ambiguous. This CDR3 spans 15 amino acids. CDR1 is SGHAT, CDR2 FQNNGV, per germline. V was pared by 2 bases and J by 1 base, with 10 bases between. The CDR3 DNA reads TGTGCCAGCAGCTTAAACACTCCGGGCACAGATACGCAGTATTTT. It is translated as CASSLNTPGTDTQYF.

The rearrangement joins TRBV4-3 to TRBJ2-6, with D uncertain. The V and J ends lost 0 bases and 6 bases respectively, with 12 bases between them. Germline V gene sequence: CDR1 LGHNA, CDR2 YSLEER. The length of the CDR3 is 16 residues. CDR3 residues: CASSQDWARSANVLTF. CDR3 nucleotide sequence: TGCGCCAGCAGCCAAGACTGGGCCAGGTCGGCCAACGTCCTGACTTTC.

This clone was seen a handful of times. The chain is built from TRBV28 and TRBJ2-3; the match to TRBD2 covers 7 bases. This CDR3 is 14 amino acids long. The trim removed 3 bases at V and 1 base at J, leaving 1 base unmatched. Germline V CDR1 and CDR2: MDHEN, SYDVKM. Here the CDR3 DNA reads TGTGCCAGCAGTTTCCGGGGGGGCACAGATACGCAGTATTTT. Amino acids: CASSFRGGTDTQYF.

A few counts support this clone. The J gene is TRBJ2-1, the V gene TRBV13; D is uncertain. V shed 4 bases and J shed 7 bases, with 11 bases lying between them. The CDR3 contains 13 residues. CDR1 and CDR2 (germline): PRHDT, FYEKMQ (reference sequence). The CDR3 loop reads CASSWGLNNEQFF. The CDR3 DNA is TGTGCCAGCAGCTGGGGTCTGAATAATGAGCAGTTCTTC.

The chain carries TRBV6-5 and TRBJ2-5; the match to TRBD1 covers 8 bases. The CDR3 has 13 residues. Losses at the gene ends were 5 bases for V and 6 bases for J; bases not matched to a gene: 5. Germline CDR1 reads MNHEY; CDR2 reads SVGAGI. CDR3 nucleotide sequence: TGTGCCAGCAGTAAGGACAGGGCGAAGACCCAGTACTTC. Amino acid sequence: CASSKDRAKTQYF.

This clone turned up a few times. The genes are TRBV29-1 and TRBJ2-7, with D maybe TRBD2 (7 bases). V was clipped by 1 base and J by 13 bases, with 17 bases between them. CDR1 SQVTM and CDR2 ANQGSEA come from the germline V gene. The CDR3 loop spans 12 amino acids. Here the CDR3 DNA reads TGCAGCGTTGAAGCGGGGGGCGAGAGGCAATACTTC. Encoded protein: CSVEAGGERQYF.

The rearrangement uses TRBV28 and TRBJ2-5; TRBD2 aligns across 7 bases. Unmatched junction bases numbered 11, after V lost 2 bases and J lost 5 bases. CDR1 MDHEN and CDR2 SYDVKM come from the germline V gene. CDR3 length: 16 residues. The CDR3 DNA reads TGTGCCAGCAGTTTAAGTCCCCGGGGGGTCCGGGAGACCCAGTACTTC. Its protein product is CASSLSPRGVRETQYF.

The chain is built from TRBV5-6 and TRBJ2-7; D remains ambiguous. CDR1 and CDR2 (germline): SGHDT, YYEEEE. The CDR3 is 12 amino acids. The germline V and J ends were trimmed by 0 bases and 2 bases, with 3 bases remaining between them. DNA for the CDR3: TGTGCCAGCAGCTTGGACGCCTACGAGCAGTACTTC. Translation: CASSLDAYEQYF.

The chain carries TRBV7-8 and TRBJ1-3, with TRBD1 as a possible D gene (6 bases). Germline values: CDR1 SGHVS, CDR2 FQNEAQ. The CDR3 runs 13 residues. V was trimmed by 7 bases and J by 3 bases, leaving 10 bases between them. In nucleotides, the CDR3 is TGTGCCAGCACTCACAGGGTTGGAAACACCATATATTTT. Amino acid sequence: CASTHRVGNTIYF.

This clone was observed a single time. The rearrangement uses TRBV19 and TRBJ1-1; 10 nucleotides align to TRBD1. The V gene end was trimmed by 3 bases and the J gene end by 3 bases; junction bases not matched to a gene: 10. Germline-derived CDR1 and CDR2 are LNHDA and SQIVND (reference sequence). This CDR3 region has 17 residues. CDR3 sequence reads: CASSMGTGDYGDTEAFF. The DNA of the CDR3 is TGTGCCAGTAGTATGGGGACAGGGGATTACGGGGACACTGAAGCTTTCTTT. Full variable domain (outside the CDR3, taken from reference TRBV19 and TRBJ1-1): DGGITQSPKYLFRKEGQNVTLSCEQNLNHDAMYWYRQDPGQGLRLIYYSQIVNDFQKGDIAEGYSVSREKKESFPLTVTSAQKNPTAFYLCASSMGTGDYGDTEAFFGQGTRLTVV.

The rearrangement uses TRBV15 and TRBJ2-1; 8 bases map to TRBD2. CDR1 is LNHNV, CDR2 YYDKDF, per germline (reference sequence). The CDR3 loop spans 13 amino acids. The junction had 4 bases not matched to a gene; V was cut back by 6 bases and J by 6 bases. This chain's CDR3 is CATRGTSINEQFF. The CDR3 DNA is TGTGCCACCAGGGGGACTAGTATCAATGAGCAGTTCTTC.

CDR3 in DNA: TGTGCCAGCAGCCAAGAAGGTCGGGGGGGCAATCAGCCCCAGCATTTT. It is translated as CASSQEGRGGNQPQHF. This sequence joins TRBV4-2 and TRBJ1-5, with D maybe TRBD1 (5 bases). Germline-derived CDR1 and CDR2 are LGHNA and YNFKEQ. The CDR3 has 16 amino acids. V lost 0 bases to trimming and J lost 2 bases, with 11 bases between them.

V is TRBV9 and J is TRBJ1-4, with 7 bases fitting TRBD1. CDR3 size: 14 residues. Germline V gene sequence: CDR1 SGDLS, CDR2 YYNGEE. The junction had 6 bases not matched to a gene; V was cut back by 2 bases and J by 8 bases. The CDR3: CASSVGQRPEKLFF. The DNA of the CDR3 is TGTGCCAGCAGCGTGGGACAGCGGCCCGAAAAACTGTTTTTT. Variable domain in full (rest from reference TRBV9 and TRBJ1-4): DSGVTQTPKHLITATGQRVTLRCSPRSGDLSVYWYQQSLDQGLQFLIQYYNGEERAKGNILERFSAQQFPDLHSELNLSSLELGDSALYFCASSVGQRPEKLFFGSGTQLSVL.

The chain has TRBV5-1 and TRBJ2-5; TRBD1 aligns across 8 bases. Germline CDR1 reads SGHRS; CDR2 reads YFSETQ. CDR3 size: 12 residues. V trimming: 7 bases; J trimming: 5 bases; junction bases outside the gene matches: 4. CDR3 nucleotides: TGCGCCAGCGGAAGGACAGGGGAGACCCAGTACTTC. Protein: CASGRTGETQYF.

This chain connects TRBV5-1 to TRBJ1-4; 7 nucleotides match TRBD1. The CDR3 extends over 14 amino acids. With 5 bases clipped from V and 8 bases from J, the junction kept 9 bases outside the gene matches. Germline-derived CDR1 and CDR2 are SGHRS and YFSETQ. CDR3 residues: CASSSGTANEKLFF. In DNA form, the CDR3 reads TGCGCCAGCAGTTCCGGGACAGCAAACGAAAAACTGTTTTTT.

The rearrangement links TRBV5-1 to TRBJ2-1, with 14 bases identical to TRBD2. The CDR3 extends over 15 amino acids. From germline, CDR1 is SGHRS and CDR2 YFSETQ. Germline trimming cut 4 bases from V and 9 bases from J; bases unmatched to any gene: 6. The CDR3 coding sequence is TGCGCCAGCAGCACCCGACTAGCGGGAGGGGGTGAGCAGTTCTTC. This translates into CASSTRLAGGGEQFF.

The chain couples TRBV19 to TRBJ1-2; possible D gene TRBD1, 5 bases. V gave up 4 bases and J gave up 0 bases, with 12 bases separating them. Looked up from germline, CDR1 is LNHDA and CDR2 is SQIVND (reference sequence). CDR3 length equals 15 residues. CDR3 in DNA: TGTGCCAGTAGTAATGATGCCAGGGCTAACTATGGCTACACCTTC. Its translation is CASSNDARANYGYTF. The variable domain in full, with the rest retrieved from reference TRBV19 and TRBJ1-2, is DGGITQSPKYLFRKEGQNVTLSCEQNLNHDAMYWYRQDPGQGLRLIYYSQIVNDFQKGDIAEGYSVSREKKESFPLTVTSAQKNPTAFYLCASSNDARANYGYTFGSGTRLTVV.

The chain couples TRBV5-8 to TRBJ2-7; D might be TRBD2 (6 bases). Between the trimmed V and J ends, which lost 2 bases and 7 bases, there was a span of 16 bases. The CDR3 has 14 amino acids. Germline V CDR1 and CDR2: SGHTS, YDEGEE. In DNA, the CDR3 is TGTGCCAGCAGCTTCGGGGGTTTGACGGGTGAGCAGTACTTC. Its translation: CASSFGGLTGEQYF.

This clone has more than one count but fewer than ten. The chain has TRBV4-1 and TRBJ2-5; TRBD2 might be the D (6 bases). This CDR3 spans 15 amino acids. With 1 base removed from V and 5 bases from J, the gap between germline ends came to 14 bases. Germline CDR1 reads MGHRA; CDR2 reads YSYEKL. The CDR3 region has the DNA TGCGCCAGCAGCCAAGGAGGGGAGGTGTGGGAGACCCAGTACTTC. It codes for CASSQGGEVWETQYF.

The chain has TRBV5-5 and TRBJ2-5, with 7 nucleotides matching TRBD1. The germline CDR1 and CDR2 sequences are SGHKS and YYEKEE (reference sequence). Unmatched junction bases numbered 15, after V lost 3 bases and J lost 4 bases. This CDR3 comprises 17 residues. The CDR3: CASSSGTDLRGLETQYF. The CDR3, as DNA: TGTGCCAGCAGCTCAGGGACAGACCTTAGGGGATTAGAGACCCAGTACTTC.

This clone showed up just a few times. This chain's CDR3 is CASSLGRDSGNTIYF. The CDR3 DNA is TGTGCCAGCAGTTTGGGCCGAGACTCTGGAAACACCATATATTTT. J is TRBJ1-3 and V is TRBV28; D uncertain. The length of the CDR3 is 15 residues. CDR1 and CDR2 from the germline V gene are MDHEN and SYDVKM. The V end was cut by 3 bases, the J end by 0 bases, with 9 bases between.

This clone was seen only a few times. This chain uses TRBV5-8 with TRBJ1-5, with 10 positions matching TRBD1. Per germline, CDR1 SGHTS and CDR2 YDEGEE. V dropped 5 bases and J dropped 6; count of bases not matched to a gene: 5. The CDR3 consists of 14 residues. The CDR3 region has the DNA TGTGCCAGCAGTCGACAGGGGGCAGGTCAGCCCCAGCATTTT. Translation: CASSRQGAGQPQHF.

The rearrangement links TRBV11-2 to TRBJ1-1; D not resolved. V was clipped by 7 bases and J by 1 base, with 4 bases between them. The CDR3 sequence is 11 residues long. Germline assignment: CDR1 SGHAT and CDR2 FQNNGV. CDR3 amino acids: CASIGNTEAFF. In DNA form, the CDR3 reads TGTGCCAGCATCGGGAACACTGAAGCTTTCTTT.

V usage is TRBV28 and J usage is TRBJ1-6; TRBD1 matches at 7 bases. CDR1 and CDR2 (germline): MDHEN, SYDVKM. With 5 bases clipped from V and 0 bases from J, the junction kept 10 bases outside the gene matches. The CDR3 totals 18 residues. DNA of the CDR3: TGTGCCAGCAGTCCAGGGGGGCGGAAGAGCTCCTATAATTCACCCCTCCACTTT. Translating gives CASSPGGRKSSYNSPLHF.